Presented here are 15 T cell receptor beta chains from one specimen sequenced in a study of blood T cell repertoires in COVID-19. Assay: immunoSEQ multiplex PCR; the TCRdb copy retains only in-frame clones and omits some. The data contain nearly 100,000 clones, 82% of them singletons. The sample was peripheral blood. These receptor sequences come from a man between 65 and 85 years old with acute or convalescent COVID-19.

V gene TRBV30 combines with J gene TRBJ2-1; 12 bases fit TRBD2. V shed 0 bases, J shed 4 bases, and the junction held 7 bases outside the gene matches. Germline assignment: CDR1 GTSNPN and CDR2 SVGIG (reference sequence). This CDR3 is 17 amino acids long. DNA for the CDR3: TGTGCCTGGAGTGTAGGGCTAGCGGGGGGGCAGTACAATGAGCAGTTCTTC. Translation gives CAWSVGLAGGQYNEQFF.

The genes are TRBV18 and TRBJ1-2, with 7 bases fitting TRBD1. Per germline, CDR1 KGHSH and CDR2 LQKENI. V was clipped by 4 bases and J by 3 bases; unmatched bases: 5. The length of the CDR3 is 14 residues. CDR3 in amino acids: CASSQGQGDYGYTF. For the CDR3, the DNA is TGTGCCAGCTCACAAGGGCAGGGGGACTATGGCTACACCTTC.

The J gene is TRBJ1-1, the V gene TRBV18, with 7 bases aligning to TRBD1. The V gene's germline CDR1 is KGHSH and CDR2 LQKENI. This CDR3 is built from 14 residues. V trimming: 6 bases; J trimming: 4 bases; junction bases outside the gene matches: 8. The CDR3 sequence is CASSNRQGLTEAFF. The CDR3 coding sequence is TGTGCCAGCTCCAACAGACAGGGCCTCACTGAAGCTTTCTTT.

This CDR3 is CASSYSYRSSYEQYF. In nucleotides, the CDR3 is TGTGCCAGCAGTTACTCGTATAGGAGCTCCTACGAGCAGTACTTC. The chain uses TRBV6-5 and TRBJ2-7; no reliable D call. V lost 0 bases and J 0 bases, leaving 9 bases between the germline ends. This CDR3 comprises 15 residues. Germline lookup yields CDR1 MNHEY and CDR2 SVGAGI.

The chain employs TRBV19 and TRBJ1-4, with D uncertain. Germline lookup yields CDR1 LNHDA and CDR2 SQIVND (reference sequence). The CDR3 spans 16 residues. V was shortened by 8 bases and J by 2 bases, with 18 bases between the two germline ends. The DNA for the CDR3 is TGTGCCAGTTCCCGGGAGAGCCTTTCGACTAATGAAAAACTGTTTTTT. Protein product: CASSRESLSTNEKLFF.

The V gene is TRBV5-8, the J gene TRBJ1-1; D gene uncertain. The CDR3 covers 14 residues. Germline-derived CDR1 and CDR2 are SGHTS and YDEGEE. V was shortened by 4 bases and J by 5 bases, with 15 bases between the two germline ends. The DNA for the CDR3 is TGTGCCAGCAGCCCCGGACGGGCGGGGACTGAAGCTTTCTTT. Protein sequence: CASSPGRAGTEAFF.

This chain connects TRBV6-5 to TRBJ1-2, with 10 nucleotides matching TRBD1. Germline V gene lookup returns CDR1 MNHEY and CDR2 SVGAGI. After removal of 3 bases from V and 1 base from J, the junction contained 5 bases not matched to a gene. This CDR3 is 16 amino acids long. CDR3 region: CASSYIRTGGNYGYTF. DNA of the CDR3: TGTGCCAGCAGTTATATAAGGACAGGGGGTAACTATGGCTACACCTTC.

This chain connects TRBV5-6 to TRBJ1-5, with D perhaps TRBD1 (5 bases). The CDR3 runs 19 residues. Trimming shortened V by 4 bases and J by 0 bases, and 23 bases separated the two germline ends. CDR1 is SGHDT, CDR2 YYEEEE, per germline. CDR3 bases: TGTGCCAGCAGCCCCTCCCCGGGGGAGGGAATATATAGCAATCAGCCCCAGCATTTT. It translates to CASSPSPGEGIYSNQPQHF.

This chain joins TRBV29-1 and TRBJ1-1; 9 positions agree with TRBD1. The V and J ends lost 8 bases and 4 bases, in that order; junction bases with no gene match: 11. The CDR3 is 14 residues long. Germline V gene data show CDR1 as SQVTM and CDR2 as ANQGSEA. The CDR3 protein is CSTINRGRGTEAFF. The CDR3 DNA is TGCAGCACAATCAACAGGGGGCGCGGCACTGAAGCTTTCTTT.

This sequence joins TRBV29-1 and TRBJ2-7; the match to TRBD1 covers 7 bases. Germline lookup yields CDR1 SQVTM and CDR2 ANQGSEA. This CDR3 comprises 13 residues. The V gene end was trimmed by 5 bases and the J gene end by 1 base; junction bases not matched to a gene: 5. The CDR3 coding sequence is TGCAGCGTTTCCCGACAGGGATCCTACGAGCAGTACTTC. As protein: CSVSRQGSYEQYF.

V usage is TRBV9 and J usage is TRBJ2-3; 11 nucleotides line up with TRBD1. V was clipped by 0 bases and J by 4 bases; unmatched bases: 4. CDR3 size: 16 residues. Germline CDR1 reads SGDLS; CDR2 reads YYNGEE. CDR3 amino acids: CASSVDLDRGPDTQYF. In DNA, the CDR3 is TGTGCCAGCAGCGTAGATTTGGACAGGGGGCCAGATACGCAGTATTTT.

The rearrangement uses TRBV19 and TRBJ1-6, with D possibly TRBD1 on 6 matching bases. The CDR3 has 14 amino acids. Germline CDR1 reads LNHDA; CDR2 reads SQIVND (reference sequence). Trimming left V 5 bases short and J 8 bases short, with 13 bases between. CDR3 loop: CASSWTAADSPLHF. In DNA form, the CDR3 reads TGTGCCAGTAGTTGGACAGCTGCCGATTCACCCCTCCACTTT.

The CDR3 bases are TGTGCCTGGAGTGTTGGAGACTATGGCTACACCTTC. It translates to CAWSVGDYGYTF. The genes are TRBV30 and TRBJ1-2; D unresolved. Trimming pared 0 bases from V and 3 bases from J, leaving 5 bases between. The CDR3 has 12 amino acids. Per the germline V gene, CDR1 is GTSNPN and CDR2 is SVGIG (reference sequence).

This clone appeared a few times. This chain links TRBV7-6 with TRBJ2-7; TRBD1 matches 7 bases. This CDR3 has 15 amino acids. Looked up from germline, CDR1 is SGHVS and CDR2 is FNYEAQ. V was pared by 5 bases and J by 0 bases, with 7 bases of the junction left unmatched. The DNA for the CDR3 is TGTGCCAGCAGCAGAGGGACAGATCTCTCCTACGAGCAGTACTTC. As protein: CASSRGTDLSYEQYF.

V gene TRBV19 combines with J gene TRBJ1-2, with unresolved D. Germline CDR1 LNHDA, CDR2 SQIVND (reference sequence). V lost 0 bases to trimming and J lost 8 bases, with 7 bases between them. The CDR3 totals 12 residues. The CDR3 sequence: CASSIEFGGYTF. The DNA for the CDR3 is TGTGCCAGTAGTATAGAGTTCGGGGGCTACACCTTC.